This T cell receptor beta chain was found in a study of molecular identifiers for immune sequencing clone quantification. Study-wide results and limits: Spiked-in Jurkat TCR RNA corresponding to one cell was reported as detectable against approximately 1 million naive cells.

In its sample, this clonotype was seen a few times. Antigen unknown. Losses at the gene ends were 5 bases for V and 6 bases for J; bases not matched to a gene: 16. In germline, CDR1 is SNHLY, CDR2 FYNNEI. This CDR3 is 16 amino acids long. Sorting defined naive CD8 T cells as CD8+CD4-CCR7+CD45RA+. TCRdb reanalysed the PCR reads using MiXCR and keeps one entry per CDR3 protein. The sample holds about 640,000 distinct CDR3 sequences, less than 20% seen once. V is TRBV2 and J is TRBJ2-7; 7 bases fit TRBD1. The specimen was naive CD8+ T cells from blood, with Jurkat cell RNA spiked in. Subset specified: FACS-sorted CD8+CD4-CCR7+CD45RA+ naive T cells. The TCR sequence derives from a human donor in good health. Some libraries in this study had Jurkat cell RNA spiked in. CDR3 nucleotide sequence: TGTGCCAGCAGTCTCCTAGGGACAGTCATCGGGCGCGAGCAGTACTTC. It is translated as CASSLLGTVIGREQYF.